Each of the 26 T cell receptor beta chains below was sequenced from the same sample in a study of neurological immune-mediated disorders. TCRdb passed the 5' RACE reads through MiXCR, listing each CDR3 protein once. This table has tens of thousands of distinct CDR3 sequences, 10% to 13% appearing once. The sample was PBMCs. The receptors originated from a woman in her thirties with HTLV-1-associated myelopathy (HAM/TSP).

This clonotype was detected many times. The chain joins TRBV6-1 to TRBJ1-5; D not resolved. The V end lost 4 bases, the J end lost 1 base, and 8 bases lay between the germline ends. Germline CDR1 and CDR2: MNHNS and SASEGT. The CDR3 length is 14 residues. The CDR3 DNA sequence: TGTGCCAGCAGTGCTACAGTCAGCAATCAGCCCCAGCATTTT. It translates to CASSATVSNQPQHF.

This clonotype has a count of ten or more. The V and J genes are TRBV5-1 and TRBJ2-4; D is possibly TRBD1 or TRBD2 (6 bases each). The length of the CDR3 is 16 residues. With 3 bases removed from V and 6 bases from J, the gap between germline ends came to 19 bases. Germline CDR1 and CDR2: SGHRS and YFSETQ. The CDR3 sequence: CASSSEGGFGGNIQYF. The CDR3 bases are TGCGCCAGCAGCTCGGAAGGGGGGTTTGGTGGAAACATTCAGTACTTC.

This clonotype was observed many times. The chain recombines TRBV28 with TRBJ2-6, with D perhaps matching TRBD1 (7 bases). V shed 7 bases and J shed 0 bases, with 16 bases lying between them. Germline assignment: CDR1 MDHEN and CDR2 SYDVKM. This CDR3 region has 17 residues. The CDR3 spells CASTNPGGNSGANVLTF. The CDR3 coding sequence is TGTGCCAGCACTAACCCAGGGGGGAACTCTGGGGCCAACGTCCTGACTTTC.

This clonotype was detected ten times or more. V is TRBV20-1 and J is TRBJ2-1, with 12 bases that match TRBD2. The germline V gene has CDR1 DFQATT and CDR2 SNEGSKA (reference sequence). The V segment lost 6 bases and the J segment 2 bases; nucleotides outside the gene matches: 2. The CDR3 contains 14 residues. CDR3 in amino acids: CSARTSGAYNEQFF. The CDR3 DNA is TGCAGTGCCAGGACTAGCGGGGCCTACAATGAGCAGTTCTTC.

This clonotype was found many times. The chain has TRBV7-8 and TRBJ2-7, with D perhaps TRBD2 (7 bases). V lost 8 bases and J 4 bases, leaving 15 bases between the germline ends. CDR1 and CDR2 (germline): SGHVS, FQNEAQ. The CDR3 is 13 amino acids. In DNA, the CDR3 is TGTGCCAGCGCACAGGGAGGGAATTACGAGCAGTACTTC. It translates to CASAQGGNYEQYF.

This clonotype was counted many times. The chain links TRBV29-1 to TRBJ1-1, with 7 bases aligning to TRBD1. The CDR3 has 14 residues. The V gene's germline CDR1 is SQVTM and CDR2 ANQGSEA. Trimming cost V 4 bases and J 4 bases; bases outside gene matches: 9. This chain's CDR3 is CSVAPTGRGTEAFF. The DNA of the CDR3 is TGCAGCGTTGCCCCGACAGGGCGGGGCACTGAAGCTTTCTTT. The variable domain in full, completed from reference TRBV29-1 and TRBJ1-1, reads SAVISQKPSRDICQRGTSLTIQCQVDSQVTMMFWYRQQPGQSLTLIATANQGSEATYESGFVIDKFPISRPNLTFSTLTVSNMSPEDSSIYLCSVAPTGRGTEAFFGQGTRLTVV.

In this sample, this clonotype turned up many times. The rearrangement joins TRBV20-1 to TRBJ1-2; the match to TRBD1 covers 7 bases. This CDR3 comprises 16 residues. V was pared by 1 base and J by 2 bases, with 10 bases of the junction left unmatched. Looked up from germline, CDR1 is DFQATT and CDR2 is SNEGSKA (reference sequence). CDR3 sequence (DNA): TGCAGTGCTAGAGTCCTCGGGGACAGCGAAAACTATGGCTACACCTTC. It translates to CSARVLGDSENYGYTF.

This clonotype has at least ten counts. J is TRBJ2-3 and V is TRBV20-1; unclear D gene. V dropped 6 bases and J dropped 0 bases, with 10 bases sitting between them. Germline assignment: CDR1 DFQATT and CDR2 SNEGSKA (reference sequence). CDR3 length: 13 residues. CDR3: CSARLVSTDTQYF. The CDR3 DNA sequence: TGCAGTGCCCGTCTGGTGAGCACAGATACGCAGTATTTT.

This clonotype was counted at least ten times. This chain joins TRBV20-1 and TRBJ2-5, with 8 bases lining up with TRBD1. This CDR3 region has 15 residues. Germline V gives CDR1 DFQATT, CDR2 SNEGSKA (reference sequence). Losses at the gene ends were 6 bases for V and 2 bases for J; bases not matched to a gene: 11. CDR3 sequence: CSAQPGDRLQETQYF. In DNA form, the CDR3 reads TGCAGTGCCCAACCAGGGGACAGGTTACAAGAGACCCAGTACTTC.

This clonotype was seen at least ten times. The chain couples TRBV9 to TRBJ2-7, with D maybe TRBD2 (6 bases). CDR3 size: 14 residues. V gave up 4 bases and J gave up 2 bases, with 13 bases separating them. CDR1 is SGDLS, CDR2 YYNGEE, per germline. CDR3 DNA sequence: TGTGCCAGCAGCCGCCTGGCGGGACCCTACGAGCAGTACTTC. Encoded protein: CASSRLAGPYEQYF.

Many counts were recorded for this clonotype. The rearrangement uses TRBV7-2 and TRBJ2-1; D assignment may be TRBD1 or TRBD2 (6 bases each). This CDR3 spans 14 amino acids. Between the trimmed V and J ends, which lost 10 bases and 6 bases, there was a span of 19 bases. Germline assignment: CDR1 SGHTA and CDR2 FQGNSA. The CDR3 spells CATGGRGIINEQFF. In DNA form, the CDR3 reads TGTGCCACCGGGGGCCGGGGGATTATCAATGAGCAGTTCTTC.

This chain uses TRBV10-2 with TRBJ2-1; TRBD1 aligns across 7 bases. The germline CDR1 and CDR2 sequences are WSHSY and SAAADI. This CDR3 has 14 amino acids. Unmatched junction bases numbered 7, after V lost 2 bases and J lost 9 bases. CDR3 DNA: TGCGCCAGCAGTGAGGACAGGGTTAAGCGTGAGCAGTTCTTC. It codes for CASSEDRVKREQFF.

The chain links TRBV20-1 to TRBJ1-1; a weak D match, TRBD1 (5 bases). The CDR3 is made up of 11 amino acids. The V and J ends lost 6 bases and 8 bases respectively, with 13 bases between them. Germline CDR1 and CDR2: DFQATT and SNEGSKA (reference sequence). The CDR3 bases are TGCAGTGCCACCCACCCAGGGGAAGCTTTCTTT. It is translated as CSATHPGEAFF.

This clonotype appeared many times. The chain combines TRBV20-1 with TRBJ1-3; D possibly corresponds to TRBD1 (5 bases). Germline values: CDR1 DFQATT, CDR2 SNEGSKA (reference sequence). Trimming shortened V by 3 bases and J by 3 bases, and 9 bases separated the two germline ends. The CDR3 extends over 13 amino acids. In DNA, the CDR3 is TGCAGTGCTAGGGGGGATCTTGGAAACACCATATATTTT. Its protein is CSARGDLGNTIYF.

In its sample, this clonotype was seen many times. The chain is built from TRBV6-5 and TRBJ2-6, with 11 positions matching TRBD1. Germline CDR1 and CDR2: MNHEY and SVGAGI. This CDR3 comprises 15 residues. V lost 6 bases to trimming and J lost 15 bases; unmatched junction nucleotides: 13. CDR3 DNA sequence: TGTGCCAGCAGCCGGGGACAGGGGGACGGCGGGGCCCTGACTTTC. As protein: CASSRGQGDGGALTF.

The table lists this clonotype with many counts. This chain joins TRBV29-1 and TRBJ2-5, with TRBD2 matching 9 bases. Trimming at V came to 1 base and at J to 3 bases, leaving 3 bases not matched to a gene. The CDR3 runs 14 residues. Germline-derived CDR1 and CDR2 are SQVTM and ANQGSEA. Written as DNA, the CDR3 is TGCAGCGTTGAAGCGCCTAGCGGGGAAGAGACCCAGTACTTC. Translated, it gives CSVEAPSGEETQYF.

This clonotype was observed a handful of times. The rearrangement uses TRBV7-2 and TRBJ1-6; 8 bases align to TRBD1. The CDR3 length is 15 residues. Germline V gene data show CDR1 as SGHTA and CDR2 as FQGNSA. Losses at the gene ends were 1 base for V and 9 bases for J; bases not matched to a gene: 5. CDR3 in amino acids: CASSLDWTGSSPLHF. Written as DNA, the CDR3 is TGTGCCAGCAGCTTAGACTGGACAGGGAGTTCACCCCTCCACTTT.

This clonotype has ten or more counts. V is TRBV12-3 or TRBV12-4 and J is TRBJ2-7; D not resolved. V lost 0 bases and J lost 0, with 6 bases in between. This CDR3 has 14 amino acids. CDR3 sequence: CASSLALSSYEQYF. The CDR3 DNA reads as TGTGCCAGCAGTTTAGCCCTAAGCTCCTACGAGCAGTACTTC.

The sample holds many counts of this clonotype. The chain links TRBV9 to TRBJ2-3, with D unresolved. CDR1 is SGDLS, CDR2 YYNGEE, per germline. This CDR3 comprises 12 residues. V lost 1 base and J lost 4, with 4 bases in between. CDR3 amino acids: CASSVLADTQYF. The CDR3 DNA reads as TGTGCCAGCAGCGTATTAGCAGATACGCAGTATTTT.

This clonotype came up many times. The rearrangement joins TRBV20-1 to TRBJ1-5, with 7 bases fitting TRBD1. Germline lookup yields CDR1 DFQATT and CDR2 SNEGSKA (reference sequence). The CDR3 covers 14 residues. With 1 base clipped from V and 5 bases from J, the junction kept 5 bases outside the gene matches. CDR3 sequence (DNA): TGCAGTGCTAGAGGGGGGACAGTCTATCAGCCCCAGCATTTT. It is translated as CSARGGTVYQPQHF.

This clonotype is labeled as medium-sized. The DNA for the CDR3 is TGCAGTGCTAGGGAAAACACCGGGGAGCTGTTTTTT. Translation gives CSARENTGELFF. The rearrangement links TRBV20-1 to TRBJ2-2; D call uncertain. Trimming removed 3 bases at V and 2 bases at J, with 4 bases between. Germline V gene lookup returns CDR1 DFQATT and CDR2 SNEGSKA (reference sequence). The CDR3 consists of 12 residues.

This clonotype was counted at least ten times. The chain employs TRBV5-5 and TRBJ2-7; D is unclear. V was shortened by 4 bases and J by 3 bases, with 14 bases between the two germline ends. The CDR3 runs to 14 residues. The germline V gene encodes CDR1 SGHKS and CDR2 YYEKEE (reference sequence). CDR3 region: CASSLVGMGYEQYF. The CDR3 bases are TGTGCCAGCAGCCTCGTTGGAATGGGCTACGAGCAGTACTTC.

This clonotype has a count of ten or more. The chain joins TRBV13 to TRBJ2-1; 10 bases align to TRBD2. Germline trimming cut 5 bases from V and 8 bases from J; bases unmatched to any gene: 6. This CDR3 region has 14 residues. CDR1 and CDR2 (germline): PRHDT, FYEKMQ (reference sequence). The CDR3 region has the DNA TGTGCCAGCAGCCTGGGGACTAGCGCGCATGAGCAGTTCTTC. This gives the protein CASSLGTSAHEQFF.

In its sample, this clonotype was seen a few times. V gene TRBV30 combines with J gene TRBJ1-1; TRBD1 might be the D (5 bases). This CDR3 comprises 13 residues. V was trimmed by 3 bases and J by 0 bases, leaving 8 bases between them. CDR1 and CDR2 (germline): GTSNPN, SVGIG (reference sequence). The CDR3 DNA reads as TGTGCCTGGAGGAGACAGTTGAACACTGAAGCTTTCTTT. It specifies CAWRRQLNTEAFF.

This clonotype was recorded a few times. V gene TRBV7-2 combines with J gene TRBJ1-1; D is perhaps TRBD1 (5 bases). This CDR3 comprises 15 residues. The V gene's germline CDR1 is SGHTA and CDR2 FQGNSA. Trimming shortened V by 5 bases and J by 4 bases, and 17 bases separated the two germline ends. The CDR3 DNA reads as TGTGCCAGCAGCCGAGCCCCGGGGGGGATCACTGAAGCTTTCTTT. Its translation is CASSRAPGGITEAFF.

This clonotype was recorded at least ten times. The chain combines TRBV6-5 with TRBJ2-6, with TRBD1 matching 9 bases. The V and J ends lost 5 bases and 4 bases, in that order; junction bases with no gene match: 9. The CDR3 has 17 residues. The germline V gene has CDR1 MNHEY and CDR2 SVGAGI. The CDR3: CASSGGTGRTGANVLTF. DNA for the CDR3: TGTGCCAGCAGTGGGGGGACAGGGAGGACCGGGGCCAACGTCCTGACTTTC.